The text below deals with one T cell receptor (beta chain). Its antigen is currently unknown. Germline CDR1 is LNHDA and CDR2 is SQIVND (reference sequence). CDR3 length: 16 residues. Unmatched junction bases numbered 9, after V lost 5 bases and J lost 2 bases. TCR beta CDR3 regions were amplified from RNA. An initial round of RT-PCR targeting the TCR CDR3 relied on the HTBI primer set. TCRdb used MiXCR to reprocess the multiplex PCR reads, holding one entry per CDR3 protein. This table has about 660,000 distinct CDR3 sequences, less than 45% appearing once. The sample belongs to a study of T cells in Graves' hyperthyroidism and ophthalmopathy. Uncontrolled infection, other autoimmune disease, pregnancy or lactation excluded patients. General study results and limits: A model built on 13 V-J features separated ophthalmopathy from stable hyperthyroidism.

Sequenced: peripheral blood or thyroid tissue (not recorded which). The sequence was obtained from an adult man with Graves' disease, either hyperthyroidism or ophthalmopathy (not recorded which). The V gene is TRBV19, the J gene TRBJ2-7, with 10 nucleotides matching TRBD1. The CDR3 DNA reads TGTGCCAGTAGTGTGACGTTTGACAGGGGGCCCTACGAGCAGTACTTC. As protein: CASSVTFDRGPYEQYF.